This TCR beta chain came from a study of patients and donors after allogeneic stem cell transplantation. Germline CDR1 and CDR2: LGHDT and YNNKEL (reference sequence). CDR3 length: 14 residues. V shed 4 bases and J shed 7 bases, with 11 bases lying between them. TCRdb fed the RT-PCR reads into MiXCR, producing one record per CDR3 protein. This sample yields under 200,000 distinct CDR3 sequences, of which roughly 30% are seen a single time; 2.5% to 3.5% belongs to the top ten. The sequenced sample was blood, either unsorted or a sorted T cell fraction (not recorded which). This chain connects TRBV3-1 to TRBJ1-6; unclear D gene. The sequence came from a human donor who was either an allogeneic HSCT recipient or a stem cell or donor lymphocyte infusion donor (not recorded which). It is not recorded whose cells these are; they may come from a transplant donor. The CDR3 sequence: CASSRVEGNSPLHF. CDR3 nucleotides: TGTGCCAGCAGCCGGGTAGAAGGGAATTCACCCCTCCACTTT. The full variable domain, with the rest looked up from reference TRBV3-1 and TRBJ1-6, is DTAVSQTPKYLVTQMGNDKSIKCEQNLGHDTMYWYKQDSKKFLKIMFSYNNKELIINETVPNRFSPKSPDKAHLNLHINSLELGDSAVYFCASSRVEGNSPLHFGNGTRLTVT.